Listed here is a single T cell receptor beta chain. It has no known antigen specificity. No quality values exist for individual bases; no much larger clone is one base distant. In total, approximately 700 healthy bone marrow donors made up the cohort. At the time of sampling, every cohort member was nominally healthy, though immune exposures that went unrecorded were likely present. The donor tested CMV seropositive, placing the donor among the 289 seropositive members of the cohort. A peripheral blood sample was collected from each donor, and TCR beta sequencing was performed on peripheral blood mononuclear cells. Genomic DNA extraction from the blood cell samples was performed with the Qiagen DNeasy Blood Extraction Kit. The library was generated by the immunoSEQ multiplex PCR assay. For the multiplex PCR, a mixture combining 60 forward primers for TCR Vbeta segments and 13 reverse primers for TCR Jbeta segments was used. Amplification of the CDR3 region of rearranged TCR beta genes was performed with a multiplex PCR assay on genomic DNA. Amplified TCR beta libraries were sequenced as 87-base-pair reads on the Illumina HiSeq System. As for how the authors treated the data: Across the 500 to 850 repertoires, a later analysis counted approximately 83 million unique TCR beta chains, roughly 11 million of which were shared by at least two donors. To remove PCR and sequencing errors, raw reads were error-corrected and collapsed into unique sequences using a nearest-neighbor algorithm that merged closely related sequences. To assign V, D and J gene segments, CDR3 sequences were aligned to IMGT reference sequences. For a sequence to be retained, a match of at least six nucleotides was required to both a V gene segment and a J gene segment. A rearrangement was called productive if the CDR3 had no stop codons and remained in frame with V and J, and every other rearrangement was called non-productive. Following IMGT convention, CDR3 was defined as the stretch from the second conserved V-encoded cysteine up to the conserved J-encoded phenylalanine. The earlier analysis of about 610 of the donors excluded sequences that lacked an unambiguous match to a single V gene segment. In an earlier analysis of roughly 600 of the donors, a V segment was called functional when productive rearrangements were above 56.7%, and segregating when the standard deviation between donors exceeded 5%. To diagnose cytomegalovirus status from the catalog of TCR beta chain sequences, a statistical classification framework was built. V and J gene assignment, in a later analysis, came from comparing TCR nucleotide sequences with IMGT/GENE-DB human TR gene sequences. The TCRdist pipeline was used in a later analysis to assign CDR3 sequences and most-parsimonious VDJ recombination scenarios. In a later analysis, each TCR beta chain was defined by its CDR3 amino acid sequence together with its V-gene family, and reads without a unique V-gene family were excluded. As a way to deal with suspected cross-contamination and a sequencing artifact, a later analysis dropped roughly 620 nucleotide sequences that were highly shared and had low generation probability. For each public chain, a later analysis derived a clonal expansion index from normalized ranks of inferred template counts within each repertoire. In a later analysis, generation probabilities were computed with a VDJ recombination model fitted to out-of-frame rearrangements, and the resulting probabilities were checked against IGoR. In a later analysis, hypergeometric tests were used to score TCR-TCR, TCR-HLA and TCR-CMV co-occurrence, with a repertoire-size bias correction applied to TCR pairs. To estimate false discovery rates, a later analysis permuted the HLA or CMV assignments 20 times. In a later analysis, co-occurring TCRs were grouped with DBSCAN, and TCRdist sequence similarity was added when clustering was performed within HLA-allele-positive subsets. Repertoires with fewer than 30,000 or more than 120,000 public chains were left out of co-occurrence clustering, as were about 5 repertoires with anomalous nucleotide sharing. The source is immuneACCESS, and TCRdb retained only in-frame sequences with V and J called. Part of the clones is not carried over; for the studies checked, unresolved V genes explain less than half of this, and the remainder is unexplained. V and J calls and clone size are those listed in that table; D and trimming were worked out from the DNA. For this sample the table gives under 250,000 clones, of which about 81% were detected only once. Clones ranked in the top ten supply around 6% of the sample.

The data derive from a study of cytomegalovirus exposure and HLA in healthy donors (dated by TCRdb to about 2017). For context, the study as a whole: In an earlier analysis of approximately 640 of the donors, under 300 Gb of sequence data and 95 million to 130 million unique TCR beta sequences from roughly 180 million T cells were reported. The study combined high-throughput TCR immunosequencing, statistical association of individual TCRs with disease status, and machine learning to predict cytomegalovirus infection status. Approximately 310 gigabases of sequencing data and tens of millions of unique TCR sequences were included in an early release covering several hundred HLA-typed donors. Because of strong linkage in the cohort, roughly five DR-DQ haplotypes were treated as single units for association and clustering. The study used immunosequencing to profile the T cell repertoires of 600 to 850 subjects and linked those repertoires to cytomegalovirus serostatus. Alongside the repertoire data, information on donor age, sex, ethnicity and CMV serostatus was compiled. Among the approximately 430 genotyped donors, approximately 82% belonged to the genetic ancestry cluster associated with self-reported Caucasian donors. Across some 400 genotyped donors of the cohort, an average of about 240,000 unique TCR beta nucleotide sequences per donor were sequenced, and roughly a sixth of those sequences were non-productive. In a later genetic analysis, genome-wide SNP genotypes for about 65% of the 666 donors were used, and that subset was treated as a discovery cohort. Class I and class II HLA loci were covered by the typing at four-digit resolution. All discovery cohort repertoires had been generated on a single sequencing platform. The study was designed to test whether signatures of past pathogen exposure could be identified by cataloging public T cell receptors. In addition to the first cohort of 666 subjects, a separate validation cohort of under 150 different subjects was used. A later analysis re-examined previously published TCR beta repertoires from about 670 donors and added high-resolution HLA genotyping to investigate patterns of TCR occurrence. Rather than using new phenotypic data, the later analysis identified candidate immune exposures from TCR beta sequences and from how often those sequences occurred across donors. An earlier analysis of approximately 640 of the donors applied high-throughput TCR beta sequencing to assess whether each TCR beta V gene segment acted as functional or pseudogenic. The number of donors typed differed by locus, with roughly 620-640 for A, B, C, DRB1 and DQB1, more than 500 for DQA1, 606 for DPA1, and 400 to 490 for DPB1.

The germline V gene provides CDR1 SGHRS and CDR2 YFSETQ. The germline V and J ends show losses of 0 bases and 3 bases respectively, and no gene match explains 2 bases of the junction. From the cysteine up to the phenylalanine, the CDR3 has a length of 15 residues. Here the CDR3 DNA is all that survives: 45 bases in frame from base 1. Results the study describes overall, beyond this receptor: At a false discovery rate of 0.05, a later analysis linked about 17,000 TCR beta sequences to specific HLA alleles. In both the original and validation cohorts, the classifier was reported to diagnose cytomegalovirus status with high specificity and sensitivity. A later analysis found that most CMV-associated TCR beta chains appeared HLA-restricted, with HLA associations seemingly driven largely by CMV exposure. Most TCR sequences were seen in very few donors, while some public TCRs were found in many individuals. Broadly in line with IMGT annotations, most TCR beta V segments showed up in productive rearrangements about 87% or about 30% of the time in an earlier analysis of several hundred of the donors. The study gave a list of around 170 TCR beta chains associated with cytomegalovirus. Because some donors lacked HLA typing at each locus, the association tests relied only on the typed subset. Compared with the approximately 720-donor mean, donors in an Asian-associated ancestry cluster had fewer N-insertions in productive TCRs, according to a later genetic analysis. Three of the identified cytomegalovirus-associated TCR beta chains were confirmed in vitro to be specific for cytomegalovirus antigens. Several of the top co-occurrence clusters appeared to be linked to parvovirus B19, influenza, CMV and Epstein-Barr virus, according to a later analysis. In a later analysis, HLA-associated TCR beta chains were found to be more clonally expanded and to have lower generation probabilities than equally common non-associated chains. A later analysis found that TCR association rates varied across HLA loci, with DRB1 alleles showing the most associated TCRs and HLA-C alleles the fewest. Correlated functional status among segregating V segments might reflect linkage disequilibrium, but an unknown experimental factor could not be ruled out. A later genetic analysis associated a missense DCLRE1C variant with V-gene and J-gene trimming of TCR beta chains, and an independent cohort replicated the association. The authors suggested that the approach could potentially be generalized to other disease states and immunological phenotypes. Because the 87-base-pair reads could not distinguish some IMGT-functional V segments, including TRBV6-2 and TRBV6-3, those segments were excluded. A further reported finding was that TCR beta sequences accurately predicted the HLA-A and HLA-B alleles for most subjects in the first cohort. Strong co-occurrence of HLA alleles, especially DR and DQ, made assigning TCR associations to individual alleles difficult. The presence/absence analyses assumed that sequencing depth was roughly uniform across donors, and that assumption may not be true. For the cohort, immune exposure information was limited to CMV serostatus. The sequencing pipeline was judged likely to have produced a cluster of highly shared sequence variants as a technical artifact. About 17 rarely observed V segments, including chromosome 9 orphons, were excluded from the earlier analysis of just under 600 of the donors because counts were too low. In this cohort, only TCR beta chains were sequenced, and detectable features were limited by the absence of alpha or paired-chain data.

The rearrangement combines TRBV5-1 with TRBJ2-7; TRBD2 aligns with 11 central bases. The origin of this receptor is a man aged 35-49 years in good health and CMV-seropositive. The sequenced material came from PBMCs. The DNA sequence is given as TGCGCCAGCAGCTTGGGTAGCGGGGGGGGCTACGAGCAGTACTTC. It translates to CASSLGSGGGYEQYF.